A single TCR beta chain is shown here with its context. In terms of age and location, participants ranged from roughly 18 to 95 years and lived in about 25 US areas. The germline V and J ends were trimmed by 0 bases and 6 bases, with 8 bases remaining between them. The CDR3 covers 13 residues. This sample was included in a study of blood T cell repertoires in COVID-19. Study at large: COVID-19 samples, acute and convalescent, were from the United States, Italy and Spain.

In the original processing: Amplification of reference gene primers was used by the study to estimate nucleated cell counts. Assay: immunoSEQ multiplex PCR; the TCRdb copy retains only in-frame clones and omits some. V and J calls and clone size are copied from that table; D and trimming were computed from the DNA. The sample records about 440,000 clones, about 90% being singletons. The rearrangement joins TRBV12-3 or TRBV12-4 to TRBJ1-2, with D possibly being TRBD1 (6 bases). Material for sequencing was PBMCs or T cells enriched from blood (not recorded which). This TCR was recovered from a woman in her late teens or twenties with acute COVID-19. CDR3 coding DNA: TGTGCCAGCAGTTTAGCGCAGGGGCATGGCTACACCTTC. It translates to CASSLAQGHGYTF.